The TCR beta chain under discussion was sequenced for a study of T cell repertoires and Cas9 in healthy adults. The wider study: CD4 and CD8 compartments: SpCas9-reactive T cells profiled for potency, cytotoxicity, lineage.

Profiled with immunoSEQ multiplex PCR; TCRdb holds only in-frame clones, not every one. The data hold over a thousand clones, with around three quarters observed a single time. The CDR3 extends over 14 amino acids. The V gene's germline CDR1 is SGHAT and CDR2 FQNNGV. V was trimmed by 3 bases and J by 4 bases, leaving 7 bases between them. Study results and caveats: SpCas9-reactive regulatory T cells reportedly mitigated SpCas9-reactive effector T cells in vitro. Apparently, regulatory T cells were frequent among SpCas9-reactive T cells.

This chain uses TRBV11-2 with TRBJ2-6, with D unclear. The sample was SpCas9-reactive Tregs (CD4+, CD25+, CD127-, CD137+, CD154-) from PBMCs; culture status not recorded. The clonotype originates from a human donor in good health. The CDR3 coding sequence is TGTGCCAGCAGCTTGATCCGCGGGGCCAACGTCCTGACTTTC. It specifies CASSLIRGANVLTF.